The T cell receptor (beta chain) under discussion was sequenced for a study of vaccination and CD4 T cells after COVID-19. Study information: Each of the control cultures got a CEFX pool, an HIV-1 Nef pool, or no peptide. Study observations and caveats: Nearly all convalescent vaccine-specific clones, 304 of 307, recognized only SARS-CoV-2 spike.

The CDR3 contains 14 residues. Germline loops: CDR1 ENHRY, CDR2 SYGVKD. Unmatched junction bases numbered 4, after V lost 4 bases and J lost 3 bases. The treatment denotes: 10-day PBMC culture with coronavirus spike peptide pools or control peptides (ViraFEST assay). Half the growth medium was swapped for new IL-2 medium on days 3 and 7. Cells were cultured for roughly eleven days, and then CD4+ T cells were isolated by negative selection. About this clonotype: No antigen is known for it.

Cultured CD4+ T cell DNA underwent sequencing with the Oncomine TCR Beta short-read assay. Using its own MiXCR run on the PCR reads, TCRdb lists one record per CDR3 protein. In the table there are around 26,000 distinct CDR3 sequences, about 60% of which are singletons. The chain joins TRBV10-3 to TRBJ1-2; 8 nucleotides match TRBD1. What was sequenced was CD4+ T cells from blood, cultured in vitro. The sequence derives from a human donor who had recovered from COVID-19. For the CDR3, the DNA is TGTGCCATCAGTGTTCCAGGGGGCGACTATGGCTACACCTTC. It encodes CAISVPGGDYGYTF.